The 14 T cell receptor beta chains in this list originate from one sample, sequenced in a study of PD-L1 blockade in urothelial cancer (dated by TCRdb to about 2017). Library generation was performed with the immunoSEQ multiplex PCR assay. Held by TCRdb, this immuneACCESS table contains in-frame sequences only and omits some clones. Under half of the omission traces to an unresolved V gene where checked; the cause of the rest is unknown. This sample comprises tens of thousands of clones, 81% of them detected only once. The ten largest clones add up to around 5.7% of the sample. The sample's time point label is to be understood as: pretreatment peripheral blood. Specimen: PBMCs, collected around atezolizumab (anti-PD-L1) treatment. The receptors derive from an older man with urothelial cancer.

Only a few counts were recorded for this clone. The chain carries TRBV11-1 and TRBJ1-3; no clear D gene. The CDR3 has 12 residues. Per the germline V gene, CDR1 is SGHAT and CDR2 is FQDESV (reference sequence). The V and J ends lost 2 bases and 3 bases respectively, with 2 bases between them. This CDR3 reads CASSLLGNTIYF. The CDR3 DNA reads as TGTGCCAGCAGCTTACTTGGAAACACCATATATTTT. The full variable domain, completed using reference TRBV11-1 and TRBJ1-3, is EAEVAQSPRYKITEKSQAVAFWCDPISGHATLYWYRQILGQGPELLVQFQDESVVDDSQLPKDRFSAERLKGVDSTLKIQPAELGDSAMYLCASSLLGNTIYFGEGSWLTVV.

This chain connects TRBV4-1 to TRBJ2-1, with 15 bases fitting TRBD2. Trimming at V came to 1 base and at J to 3 bases, leaving 7 bases not matched to a gene. Germline V lookup: CDR1 MGHRA, CDR2 YSYEKL. This CDR3 has 19 amino acids. The CDR3: CASSQAPGLAGGGYNEQFF. CDR3 in DNA: TGCGCCAGCAGCCAAGCCCCCGGACTAGCGGGAGGGGGCTACAATGAGCAGTTCTTC.

This clone has a single count. This chain connects TRBV5-5 to TRBJ2-3; 12 positions agree with TRBD2. V shed 5 bases and J 3 bases; nucleotides not matched to a gene: 7. This CDR3 spans 16 amino acids. Germline CDR1 and CDR2: SGHKS and YYEKEE (reference sequence). This chain's CDR3 is CASRGLAGPLTDTQYF. CDR3 coding DNA: TGTGCCAGCAGGGGACTAGCGGGCCCCTTGACAGATACGCAGTATTTT.

The chain is built from TRBV18 and TRBJ2-7, with D maybe TRBD2 (5 bases). The germline V gene encodes CDR1 KGHSH and CDR2 LQKENI. The ends were cut back, 1 base at V and 2 bases at J, with 9 bases in the middle. The CDR3 has 14 residues. CDR3 region: CASSPRADTYEQYF. The CDR3 coding sequence is TGTGCCAGCTCACCACGAGCGGATACCTACGAGCAGTACTTC.

Comment on this clone: One end of the junction is discordant with germline, which a read error may explain. The V gene is TRBV6-5, the J gene TRBJ2-7; 9 bases agree with TRBD1. Germline-derived CDR1 and CDR2 are MNHEY and SVGAGI. There are 16 residues in the CDR3. This chain's CDR3 is CASSYYSRQGAYEQYF. CDR3 nucleotide sequence: TGTGCCAGCAGCTACTACTCTCGACAGGGGGCCTACGAGCAGTACTTC.

This clone was seen more than once but under ten times. The chain employs TRBV14 and TRBJ2-2; TRBD2 might be the D (5 bases). Trimming removed 4 bases from V and 7 bases from J, with 10 bases in between. Germline V gives CDR1 SGHDN, CDR2 FVKESK. This CDR3 region has 13 residues. CDR3 residues: CASSREIGGELFF. In nucleotides, the CDR3 is TGTGCCAGCAGCCGGGAGATAGGCGGGGAGCTGTTTTTT.

The rearrangement uses TRBV13 and TRBJ1-6; maybe TRBD1 (5 bases). The V and J ends lost 4 bases and 4 bases respectively, with 8 bases between them. The germline gives CDR1 PRHDT, CDR2 FYEKMQ (reference sequence). This CDR3 comprises 14 residues. The CDR3 coding sequence is TGTGCCAGCAGCTCCCAGGGTTATAATTCACCCCTCCACTTT. It specifies CASSSQGYNSPLHF.

The V call is TRBV7-2, the J call TRBJ2-1; possibly TRBD2 for D (6 bases). CDR1 and CDR2 (germline): SGHTA, FQGNSA. Trimming pared 2 bases from V and 3 bases from J, leaving 14 bases between. The CDR3 is made up of 16 amino acids. As DNA, the CDR3 is TGTGCCAGCAGCTTATTTCACGGGGGAGACTACAATGAGCAGTTCTTC. Residues: CASSLFHGGDYNEQFF.

The V call is TRBV5-4, the J call TRBJ2-6; 7 nucleotides match TRBD2. Losses at the gene ends were 3 bases for V and 2 bases for J; bases not matched to a gene: 5. CDR3 length: 16 amino acids. From germline, CDR1 is SGHNT and CDR2 YYREEE (reference sequence). CDR3 in amino acids: CASSYYGGAGANVLTF. DNA of the CDR3: TGTGCCAGCAGCTATTATGGGGGGGCTGGGGCCAACGTCCTGACTTTC.

This chain links TRBV4-1 with TRBJ2-1; D unresolved. The V gene's germline CDR1 is MGHRA and CDR2 YSYEKL. The length of the CDR3 is 16 residues. The V end lost 1 base, the J end lost 0 bases, and 10 bases lay between the germline ends. DNA for the CDR3: TGCGCCAGCAGCCAAGTGAACATCCTCTCCTACAATGAGCAGTTCTTC. This gives the protein CASSQVNILSYNEQFF.

The rearrangement links TRBV20-1 to TRBJ2-3, with no clear D. Trimming cost V 5 bases and J 5 bases, with 8 bases left between them. This CDR3 comprises 11 residues. CDR1 is DFQATT, CDR2 SNEGSKA, per germline (reference sequence). In DNA, the CDR3 is TGCAGTGCTGACCGGGTAGATACGCAGTATTTT. It translates to CSADRVDTQYF.

The chain recombines TRBV14 with TRBJ1-1; D unresolved. Trimming shortened V by 1 base and J by 0 bases, and 12 bases separated the two germline ends. CDR1 and CDR2 (germline): SGHDN, FVKESK. The CDR3 covers 16 residues. CDR3 amino acids: CASSQVLGELNTEAFF. For the CDR3, the DNA is TGTGCCAGCAGCCAAGTTCTCGGGGAACTGAACACTGAAGCTTTCTTT.

The CDR3 nucleotides are TGTGCCAGCAGTTCCGGACAGGGGTTTCAGTTCTTC. Translated, it gives CASSSGQGFQFF. This chain connects TRBV2 to TRBJ2-1; TRBD1 agrees at 9 bases. V dropped 5 bases and J dropped 13; count of bases not matched to a gene: 6. CDR3 length: 12 residues. Germline V gene data show CDR1 as SNHLY and CDR2 as FYNNEI.

The genes are TRBV2 and TRBJ2-6; weak D call: TRBD2 (5 bases). The CDR3 runs to 17 residues. The germline V gene encodes CDR1 SNHLY and CDR2 FYNNEI. V shed 5 bases and J shed 0 bases, with 14 bases lying between them. The CDR3 spells CASSTGNRPSGANVLTF. CDR3 bases: TGTGCCAGCAGTACGGGGAATAGGCCCTCTGGGGCCAACGTCCTGACTTTC.